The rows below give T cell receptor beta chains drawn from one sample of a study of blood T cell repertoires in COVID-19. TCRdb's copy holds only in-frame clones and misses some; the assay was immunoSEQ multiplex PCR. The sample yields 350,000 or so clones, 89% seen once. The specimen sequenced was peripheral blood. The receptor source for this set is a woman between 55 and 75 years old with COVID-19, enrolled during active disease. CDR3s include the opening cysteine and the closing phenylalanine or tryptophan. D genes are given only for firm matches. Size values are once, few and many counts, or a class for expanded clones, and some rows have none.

cdr3_nt: TGTGCCAGCAGTAACTCCAAGGGCGGGTTGGAGGCTTTCTTT; cdr3_aa: CASSNSKGGLEAFF; j_call: TRBJ1-1; v_call: TRBV27; d_call: -; clone_size: -
cdr3_nt: TGTGCCAGCAGGGGGACAGGGGATCAGCCCCAGCATTTT; cdr3_aa: CASRGTGDQPQHF; j_call: TRBJ1-5; v_call: TRBV12-3/TRBV12-4; d_call: TRBD1; clone_size: -
cdr3_nt: TGTGCCAGCAGCCGGACCTACGGAAACGGGGGCACCATATATTTT; cdr3_aa: CASSRTYGNGGTIYF; j_call: TRBJ1-3; v_call: TRBV11-2; d_call: -; clone_size: -
cdr3_nt: TGCGCCAGCAGCTTGGGCCTCCTAGCGGGGGTAACTAGCACAGATACGCAGTATTTT; cdr3_aa: CASSLGLLAGVTSTDTQYF; j_call: TRBJ2-3; v_call: TRBV5-1; d_call: TRBD2; clone_size: -
cdr3_nt: TGCGCCAGCAGCCAAGATGGGAGGGGTATCGACACCGGGGAGCTGTTTTTT; cdr3_aa: CASSQDGRGIDTGELFF; j_call: TRBJ2-2; v_call: TRBV4-1; d_call: TRBD2; clone_size: -
cdr3_nt: TGTGCCAGCAGCCTCGGGGGGTCGAACTCCTACGAGCAGTACTTC; cdr3_aa: CASSLGGSNSYEQYF; j_call: TRBJ2-7; v_call: TRBV28; d_call: TRBD2; clone_size: -
cdr3_nt: TGCGCCAGCAGCCAGCCCGACAAGAACACTGAAGCTTTCTTT; cdr3_aa: CASSQPDKNTEAFF; j_call: TRBJ1-1; v_call: TRBV4-1; d_call: -; clone_size: -
cdr3_nt: TGTGCCAGCAGTTTCCGAGAGGGACTACCGCAGTTCTTC; cdr3_aa: CASSFREGLPQFF; j_call: TRBJ2-1; v_call: TRBV6-2/TRBV6-3; d_call: TRBD2; clone_size: once
cdr3_nt: TGTGCCGGGGGGGACTCTGGAAACACCATATATTTT; cdr3_aa: CAGGDSGNTIYF; j_call: TRBJ1-3; v_call: TRBV18; d_call: -; clone_size: -
cdr3_nt: TGTGCCAGCAGTCCCCAGAGGGGGCAGGACAGCGGCTACACCTTC; cdr3_aa: CASSPQRGQDSGYTF; j_call: TRBJ1-2; v_call: TRBV6-5; d_call: TRBD1; clone_size: -
cdr3_nt: TGTGCCAGCAGCTTAGTTCAGGGGGCTAATCGCTATGGCTACACCTTC; cdr3_aa: CASSLVQGANRYGYTF; j_call: TRBJ1-2; v_call: TRBV11-2; d_call: TRBD1; clone_size: -
cdr3_nt: TGTGCCAGTAGTACCCTTGGAGGCTCTAGCACAGATACGCAGTATTTT; cdr3_aa: CASSTLGGSSTDTQYF; j_call: TRBJ2-3; v_call: TRBV19; d_call: -; clone_size: -
cdr3_nt: TGTGCCAGCAGGTCCTCCGACTGGTCACCCCTCCACTTT; cdr3_aa: CASRSSDWSPLHF; j_call: TRBJ1-6; v_call: TRBV6-5; d_call: -; clone_size: -
cdr3_nt: TGTGCCAGCAGGCTCCAGGGAATTTCCACTGAAGCTTTCTTT; cdr3_aa: CASRLQGISTEAFF; j_call: TRBJ1-1; v_call: TRBV11-2; d_call: -; clone_size: once
cdr3_nt: TGCGCCAGCAGCCTGGGGGGCCCCACTGAAGCTTTCTTT; cdr3_aa: CASSLGGPTEAFF; j_call: TRBJ1-1; v_call: TRBV5-1; d_call: -; clone_size: -
cdr3_nt: TGTGCCAGCAGCCCGGGGGTTAACTATGGCTACACCTTC; cdr3_aa: CASSPGVNYGYTF; j_call: TRBJ1-2; v_call: TRBV5-4; d_call: -; clone_size: -
cdr3_nt: TGTGCCAGCAGCCCTCGGGACAGACCATACGAGCAGTACTTC; cdr3_aa: CASSPRDRPYEQYF; j_call: TRBJ2-7; v_call: TRBV5-8; d_call: TRBD1; clone_size: -
cdr3_nt: TGCGCCAGCAGCTTGGGGACAGTCGGACTGGGCTACACCTTC; cdr3_aa: CASSLGTVGLGYTF; j_call: TRBJ1-2; v_call: TRBV5-1; d_call: -; clone_size: -
cdr3_nt: TGTGCCAGCAGCGTATGGGACAGTCAAGAGACCCAGTACTTC; cdr3_aa: CASSVWDSQETQYF; j_call: TRBJ2-5; v_call: TRBV9; d_call: TRBD1; clone_size: -
cdr3_nt: -; cdr3_aa: CASSLDYTPYILVGAIYF; j_call: TRBJ1-3; v_call: TRBV9; d_call: -; clone_size: -
cdr3_nt: TGTGCCAGCAGCCAACTCGGGGGATTTAATGAAAAACTGTTTTTT; cdr3_aa: CASSQLGGFNEKLFF; j_call: TRBJ1-4; v_call: TRBV3-1/TRBV3-2; d_call: -; clone_size: -
cdr3_nt: TGCGCCAGCAGCTCACTATCAACAGGGAACGCTGAAGCTTTCTTT; cdr3_aa: CASSSLSTGNAEAFF; j_call: TRBJ1-1; v_call: TRBV5-1; d_call: -; clone_size: once
cdr3_nt: TGTGCCAGCAGTCGGACGGGACTAGCGGGGATCGAGCAGTACTTC; cdr3_aa: CASSRTGLAGIEQYF; j_call: TRBJ2-7; v_call: TRBV27; d_call: TRBD2; clone_size: -
cdr3_nt: TGTGCCAGCAGCGGCCGACTAGCGGGGGACTACGAGCAGTACTTC; cdr3_aa: CASSGRLAGDYEQYF; j_call: TRBJ2-7; v_call: TRBV13; d_call: TRBD2; clone_size: -
cdr3_nt: TGCGCCAGCAGCCAATCCCCGGGACAAAGTGCCATGAACACTGAAGCTTTCTTT; cdr3_aa: CASSQSPGQSAMNTEAFF; j_call: TRBJ1-1; v_call: TRBV4-1; d_call: -; clone_size: few
cdr3_nt: TGTGCCAGCAGCTTGGGGGGCCCCCAAGAGACCCAGTACTTC; cdr3_aa: CASSLGGPQETQYF; j_call: TRBJ2-5; v_call: TRBV5-1; d_call: -; clone_size: -
cdr3_nt: TGTGCCAGCAGTCCAGGGGGGAGTGGTGGCTACACCTTC; cdr3_aa: CASSPGGSGGYTF; j_call: TRBJ1-2; v_call: TRBV6-6; d_call: TRBD1; clone_size: -
cdr3_nt: TGTGCCAGCAAGGAGGGGGGGAATAAGGATACGCAGTATTTT; cdr3_aa: CASKEGGNKDTQYF; j_call: TRBJ2-3; v_call: TRBV28; d_call: -; clone_size: -
cdr3_nt: TGCGCCAGCAGCTTCAACACAGGCTCTAATGAAAAACTGTTTTTT; cdr3_aa: CASSFNTGSNEKLFF; j_call: TRBJ1-4; v_call: TRBV5-1; d_call: -; clone_size: -
cdr3_nt: TGTGCCAGCATCCGGGACAGGGGCACCTACGAGCAGTACTTC; cdr3_aa: CASIRDRGTYEQYF; j_call: TRBJ2-7; v_call: TRBV2; d_call: TRBD1; clone_size: -
cdr3_nt: TGTGCCACTCAGGGACTCGGGGACACTGAAGCTTTCTTT; cdr3_aa: CATQGLGDTEAFF; j_call: TRBJ1-1; v_call: TRBV19; d_call: -; clone_size: once
cdr3_nt: TGCGCCAGCAGTGAGGGGACTAGTGGTAATGAGCAGTTCTTC; cdr3_aa: CASSEGTSGNEQFF; j_call: TRBJ2-1; v_call: TRBV10-2; d_call: TRBD2; clone_size: -
cdr3_nt: TGTGCCAGCAGTTATTCAGAAATGAACACTGAAGCTTTCTTT; cdr3_aa: CASSYSEMNTEAFF; j_call: TRBJ1-1; v_call: TRBV6-5; d_call: -; clone_size: -
cdr3_nt: TGCGCCAGCAGCTTGGTGCGGGGCGGGGGGGCCTACGAGCAGTACTTC; cdr3_aa: CASSLVRGGGAYEQYF; j_call: TRBJ2-7; v_call: TRBV5-1; d_call: TRBD2; clone_size: -
cdr3_nt: TGTGCCAGCAGCTTGCTAAACACCGGGGAGCTGTTTTTT; cdr3_aa: CASSLLNTGELFF; j_call: TRBJ2-2; v_call: TRBV7-9; d_call: -; clone_size: -
cdr3_nt: TGTGCCAGCAGTTTGGGCAAAGGCGCGACTGGCTACACCTTC; cdr3_aa: CASSLGKGATGYTF; j_call: TRBJ1-2; v_call: TRBV28; d_call: -; clone_size: -
cdr3_nt: TGTGCCAGCAGCATCGACGGGAGGGAGACCCAGTACTTC; cdr3_aa: CASSIDGRETQYF; j_call: TRBJ2-5; v_call: TRBV11-2; d_call: TRBD2; clone_size: -
cdr3_nt: TGCGCCAGCAGGGAGTCTACAGATACGCAGTATTTT; cdr3_aa: CASRESTDTQYF; j_call: TRBJ2-3; v_call: TRBV5-1; d_call: -; clone_size: -
cdr3_nt: TGTGCCAGCAGCCCAACTAGCGGTCGCACAGATACGCAGTATTTT; cdr3_aa: CASSPTSGRTDTQYF; j_call: TRBJ2-3; v_call: TRBV11-2; d_call: TRBD2; clone_size: -
cdr3_nt: TGCGCCAGCAGCTTGCAGGGAGGAGATGGCTACACCTTC; cdr3_aa: CASSLQGGDGYTF; j_call: TRBJ1-2; v_call: TRBV5-1; d_call: -; clone_size: -
cdr3_nt: TGTGCCAGCAGCGTAGGTCCGGGGGGGACTGAAGCTTTCTTT; cdr3_aa: CASSVGPGGTEAFF; j_call: TRBJ1-1; v_call: TRBV9; d_call: -; clone_size: -
cdr3_nt: TGTGCCAGCAGCTCAGGGGCTCGTGAAGCTTTCTTT; cdr3_aa: CASSSGAREAFF; j_call: TRBJ1-1; v_call: TRBV7-9; d_call: -; clone_size: -
cdr3_nt: TGTGCCAGCAGTGCAAGATCCGGGACAGGGGGCATCTTGATTGGCTACACCTTC; cdr3_aa: CASSARSGTGGILIGYTF; j_call: TRBJ1-2; v_call: TRBV2; d_call: TRBD1; clone_size: -
cdr3_nt: TGTGCCAGCAGCGTAGATCCGGGGGGTGAGACCCAGTACTTC; cdr3_aa: CASSVDPGGETQYF; j_call: TRBJ2-5; v_call: TRBV9; d_call: TRBD2; clone_size: -
cdr3_nt: TGTGCCAGCAGCCAAGTAAGGAGCCAGGGTGCTCAGCCCCAGCATTTT; cdr3_aa: CASSQVRSQGAQPQHF; j_call: TRBJ1-5; v_call: TRBV4-2; d_call: -; clone_size: -
cdr3_nt: TGCGCCAGCAGCTTGACACTGAACACTGAAGCTTTCTTT; cdr3_aa: CASSLTLNTEAFF; j_call: TRBJ1-1; v_call: TRBV5-1; d_call: -; clone_size: -
cdr3_nt: TGCGCCAGCAGCAAGGCCGATCAGGGGGGAGTGGGATCACCCCTCCACTTT; cdr3_aa: CASSKADQGGVGSPLHF; j_call: TRBJ1-6; v_call: TRBV5-1; d_call: TRBD1; clone_size: -
cdr3_nt: TGTGCCAGCAGCCCCAGGGCTTACTCTGGAAACACCATATATTTT; cdr3_aa: CASSPRAYSGNTIYF; j_call: TRBJ1-3; v_call: TRBV9; d_call: -; clone_size: -
cdr3_nt: TGTGCCTGGAGTGTTGGGACTCGCATCCTCTATGGCTACACCTTC; cdr3_aa: CAWSVGTRILYGYTF; j_call: TRBJ1-2; v_call: TRBV30; d_call: -; clone_size: -
cdr3_nt: TGTGCCAGCAGTGACTCTTGGTGTTGTCTTGAGGGTGGCACTGAAGCTTTCTTT; cdr3_aa: CASSDSWCCLEGGTEAFF; j_call: TRBJ1-1; v_call: TRBV6-4; d_call: -; clone_size: -
cdr3_nt: TGTGCCAGTAGTGGGGGACAGGGCATTGAAGCTTTCTTT; cdr3_aa: CASSGGQGIEAFF; j_call: TRBJ1-1; v_call: TRBV19; d_call: TRBD1; clone_size: -
cdr3_nt: TGTGCCAGCAGTTTAACAGGGATCCGCACAGATACGCAGTATTTT; cdr3_aa: CASSLTGIRTDTQYF; j_call: TRBJ2-3; v_call: TRBV28; d_call: -; clone_size: -
cdr3_nt: TGCGCCAGCAGCCCAAGGACAGGGGGCAGGGCTAATGAAAAACTGTTTTTT; cdr3_aa: CASSPRTGGRANEKLFF; j_call: TRBJ1-4; v_call: TRBV4-1; d_call: TRBD1; clone_size: -
cdr3_nt: TGTGCCAGCAGCTTAGCAGGGGGAAACACCATATATTTT; cdr3_aa: CASSLAGGNTIYF; j_call: TRBJ1-3; v_call: TRBV11-2; d_call: -; clone_size: -
cdr3_nt: TGTGCCAGCAGCGTAGCGGGAAAGGTAGGGGGCGCGGAAGAAAAACTGTTTTTT; cdr3_aa: CASSVAGKVGGAEEKLFF; j_call: TRBJ1-4; v_call: TRBV9; d_call: TRBD1; clone_size: many
cdr3_nt: TGTGCCAGCAGCCCGGGACTAGCAAATGAGCAGTTCTTC; cdr3_aa: CASSPGLANEQFF; j_call: TRBJ2-1; v_call: TRBV6-5; d_call: TRBD2; clone_size: -
cdr3_nt: TGCAGCGTTGCACAGGGGGTAGGGCAGCCCCAGCATTTT; cdr3_aa: CSVAQGVGQPQHF; j_call: TRBJ1-5; v_call: TRBV29-1; d_call: TRBD1; clone_size: few
cdr3_nt: TGTGCCAGCAGTGTCCCGGGACAGGGGTCCGGGGAGCTGTTTTTT; cdr3_aa: CASSVPGQGSGELFF; j_call: TRBJ2-2; v_call: TRBV27; d_call: TRBD1; clone_size: -